This T cell receptor (beta chain) is from a study of graft-versus-host responses after intestinal transplantation. On the study more broadly: Multivisceral, liver-intestinal, or isolated intestinal transplants were received by the recipients. Among the recipients, all got anti-thymocyte globulin induction and then tacrolimus and steroids for about 3 years.

Profiling relied on immunoSEQ multiplex PCR, and the TCRdb table lists in-frame clones only, not all of them. In the table there are about 10,000 clones, under 95% of which are singletons. This CDR3 comprises 16 residues. Germline lookup yields CDR1 SGHDN and CDR2 FVKESK. V was cut by 0 bases and J by 0 bases, with 11 bases left in between. The TCR comes from a human patient who received an intestinal transplant, so some T cells may come from the graft donor. The material was PBMCs, obtained roughly 43 days after intestinal transplant. The genes are TRBV14 and TRBJ1-1; D gene unclear. The CDR3 here is CASSQDLEQMNTEAFF. The CDR3 bases are TGTGCCAGCAGCCAAGATCTTGAACAAATGAACACTGAAGCTTTCTTT.